This TCR beta chain originates from a study of blood T cell repertoires in COVID-19. About the study: Both acute and convalescent COVID-19 samples were obtained from the United States, Italy and Spain.

The V and J ends lost 7 bases and 5 bases, in that order; junction bases with no gene match: 7. This CDR3 comprises 13 residues. The V gene's germline CDR1 is MDHEN and CDR2 SYDVKM. Those enrolled in Seattle joined during active infection and were followed longitudinally afterward. Some clones are missing from TCRdb's copy, which holds only in-frame ones; the method was immunoSEQ multiplex PCR. The table includes roughly 200,000 clones, around nine tenths detected once. The chain employs TRBV28 and TRBJ2-5; 7 bases are a match to TRBD2. The material sequenced was peripheral blood. This receptor was taken from a middle-aged man with COVID-19, enrolled during active disease. The CDR3 sequence is CASTRTSIETQYF. CDR3 sequence (DNA): TGTGCCAGCACCAGGACTAGTATCGAGACCCAGTACTTC.